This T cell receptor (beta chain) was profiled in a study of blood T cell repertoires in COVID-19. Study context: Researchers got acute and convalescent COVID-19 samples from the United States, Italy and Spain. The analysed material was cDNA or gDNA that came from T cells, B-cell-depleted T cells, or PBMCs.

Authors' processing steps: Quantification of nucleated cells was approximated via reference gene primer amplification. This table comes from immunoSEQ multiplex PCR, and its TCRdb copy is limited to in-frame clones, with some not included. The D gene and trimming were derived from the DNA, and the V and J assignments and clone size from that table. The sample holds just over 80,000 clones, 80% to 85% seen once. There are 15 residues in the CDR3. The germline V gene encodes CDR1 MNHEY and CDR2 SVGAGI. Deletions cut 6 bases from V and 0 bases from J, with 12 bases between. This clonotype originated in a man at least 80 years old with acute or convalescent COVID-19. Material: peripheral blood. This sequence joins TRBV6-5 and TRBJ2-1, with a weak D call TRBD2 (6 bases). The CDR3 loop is CASSRDSSSYNEQFF. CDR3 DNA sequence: TGTGCCAGCAGCCGGGACTCTAGCTCCTACAATGAGCAGTTCTTC.